Listed here are 30 T cell receptor beta chains from one sample, sequenced in a study of T cell repertoires in cytomegalovirus infection. TCRdb used MiXCR to reprocess the reads, holding one entry per CDR3 protein. The table includes 560,000 or so distinct CDR3 sequences, 16% detected once. The sequenced material came from CD8+ T cells from PBMCs. These receptors originate from a human donor in good health (CMV status not recorded). Some clones in this sample may be carry-over from other donors' samples.

This clonotype was counted between two and nine times. V gene TRBV7-9 combines with J gene TRBJ1-1; a possible D gene is TRBD1 (6 bases). With 5 bases removed from V and 3 bases from J, the gap between germline ends came to 22 bases. Germline CDR1 SEHNR, CDR2 FQNEAQ (reference sequence). This CDR3 has 17 residues. The CDR3 reads CASSPAGGAGLYTEAFF. In DNA, the CDR3 is TGTGCCAGCAGCCCGGCGGGGGGCGCGGGTTTGTACACTGAAGCTTTCTTT.

This clonotype showed up many times. The V call is TRBV7-9, the J call TRBJ2-7; possibly TRBD2 for D (6 bases). Germline V lookup: CDR1 SEHNR, CDR2 FQNEAQ (reference sequence). CDR3 length equals 10 residues. Trimming removed 11 bases from V and 5 bases from J, with 10 bases in between. For the CDR3, the DNA is TGTGCCGTGGGAGGAAACGAGCAGTACTTC. This encodes CAVGGNEQYF.

As for this clonotype: A much larger clonotype is one base distant, so this may be a read error. The rearrangement links TRBV7-4 to TRBJ2-7; possible D gene TRBD2, 5 bases. Germline V lookup: CDR1 SGHVT, CDR2 SQSDAQ. Deletions cut 4 bases from V and 7 bases from J, with 17 bases between. This CDR3 is built from 14 residues. CDR3 loop: CASSSGLPGAEQYF. As DNA, the CDR3 is TGTGCCAGCAGCTCAGGACTCCCGGGTGCAGAGCAGTACTTC.

The chain recombines TRBV7-3 with TRBJ2-2; no reliable D call. V shed 4 bases and J shed 5 bases, with 8 bases lying between them. There are 13 residues in the CDR3. Germline loops: CDR1 SGHTA, CDR2 FQGTGA. The DNA of the CDR3 is TGTGCCAGCAGCTGGGGATCAACCGGGGAGCTGTTTTTT. This encodes CASSWGSTGELFF.

The table lists this clonotype with many counts. V and J are TRBV7-2 and TRBJ2-5; no clear D gene. CDR1 is SGHTA, CDR2 FQGNSA, per germline. Trimming cost V 2 bases and J 4 bases, with 11 bases left between them. This CDR3 has 14 amino acids. CDR3 sequence (DNA): TGTGCCAGCAGCTTATACGAGGTGGGAGAGACCCAGTACTTC. Protein: CASSLYEVGETQYF.

This chain connects TRBV9 to TRBJ1-5; TRBD1 agrees at 9 bases. Germline assignment: CDR1 SGDLS and CDR2 YYNGEE. V dropped 4 bases and J dropped 6; count of bases not matched to a gene: 8. The CDR3 covers 15 residues. In nucleotides, the CDR3 is TGTGCCAGCAGCCCGGGACAGGGAAACGGTCAGCCCCAGCATTTT. Translated, it gives CASSPGQGNGQPQHF.

This sequence joins TRBV13 and TRBJ2-1; a weak D match, TRBD2 (5 bases). V was pared by 3 bases and J by 2 bases, with 8 bases between. CDR1 is PRHDT and CDR2 is FYEKMQ in the germline V gene (reference sequence). The CDR3 is 14 amino acids. Written as DNA, the CDR3 is TGTGCCAGCAGCTTCGTGAGGGCCTACAATGAGCAGTTCTTC. It codes for CASSFVRAYNEQFF.

This clonotype was detected many times. The chain combines TRBV12-3 or TRBV12-4 with TRBJ2-5; 7 positions agree with TRBD1. Trimming at V came to 7 bases and at J to 3 bases, leaving 17 bases not matched to a gene. CDR3 size: 17 residues. CDR3 coding DNA: TGTGCCAGCACCAGTCAAAGGGGGCTAGCACCCGAAGAGACCCAGTACTTC. Encoded protein: CASTSQRGLAPEETQYF.

This clonotype was detected many times. V gene TRBV6-1 combines with J gene TRBJ2-1; the match to TRBD2 covers 7 bases. Trimming took 6 bases from V and 4 from J; bases not matched to a gene: 3. Germline CDR1 is MNHNS and CDR2 is SASEGT. CDR3 length: 13 residues. In DNA form, the CDR3 reads TGTGCCAGCAGCGGGACTAAATACAATGAGCAGTTCTTC. Protein product: CASSGTKYNEQFF.

This chain connects TRBV27 to TRBJ2-1, with D perhaps TRBD1 (5 bases). V lost 0 bases, J lost 3 bases, and 9 bases lay in between. Per the germline V gene, CDR1 is MNHEY and CDR2 is SMNVEV (reference sequence). This CDR3 region has 15 residues. For the CDR3, the DNA is TGTGCCAGCAGTTTATCCCGGACACTCTACAATGAGCAGTTCTTC. Encoded protein: CASSLSRTLYNEQFF.

This clonotype was seen ten or more times. The chain employs TRBV9 and TRBJ2-3; 9 positions agree with TRBD1. The CDR3 covers 15 residues. Germline V gene sequence: CDR1 SGDLS, CDR2 YYNGEE. V trimming: 1 base; J trimming: 4 bases; junction bases outside the gene matches: 4. CDR3 sequence (DNA): TGTGCCAGCAGCGTAACAGGGGGCGGAGCAGATACGCAGTATTTT. Its translation is CASSVTGGGADTQYF.

Many counts were recorded for this clonotype. This chain connects TRBV7-3 to TRBJ2-1, with 14 bases identical to TRBD2. The CDR3 consists of 16 residues. CDR1 SGHTA and CDR2 FQGTGA come from the germline V gene. V lost 3 bases and J lost 6; bases outside the gene matches: 4. CDR3 sequence: CASSLYGLAGGNEQFF. The CDR3 coding sequence is TGTGCCAGCAGCTTGTACGGACTAGCGGGAGGCAATGAGCAGTTCTTC.

This clonotype was detected ten times or more. The rearrangement joins TRBV12-5 to TRBJ1-1; D call uncertain. The CDR3 is 14 residues long. Germline CDR1 is LGHNT and CDR2 is FRNRAP. Trimming took 0 bases from V and 0 from J, leaving 5 bases between them. In nucleotides, the CDR3 is TGTGCTAGTGGTTTGGTTAACCTGAACACTGAAGCTTTCTTT. As protein: CASGLVNLNTEAFF.

The sample holds a few counts of this clonotype. The DNA of the CDR3 is TGTGCCAGTAGTATAGATGAGACAGCCCAAGAGACCCAGTACTTC. Protein sequence: CASSIDETAQETQYF. V gene TRBV19 combines with J gene TRBJ2-5, with TRBD1 as a possible D gene (5 bases). The CDR3 runs 15 residues. V was pared by 0 bases and J by 1 base, with 9 bases between. Germline CDR1 reads LNHDA; CDR2 reads SQIVND (reference sequence).

In its sample, this clonotype was seen a few times. The chain has TRBV10-3 and TRBJ2-1, with D perhaps matching TRBD2 (5 bases). Looked up from germline, CDR1 is ENHRY and CDR2 is SYGVKD. The V gene lost 7 bases and the J gene lost 5 bases, with 12 bases spanning the gap. CDR3 length equals 13 residues. The CDR3: CAITGGLHNEQFF. CDR3 nucleotides: TGTGCCATCACCGGCGGACTGCACAATGAGCAGTTCTTC.

This clonotype was picked up many times. The CDR3 DNA sequence: TGTGCCAGCAGTTCCGGGGGGGAGGACACTGAAGCTTTCTTT. Encoded protein: CASSSGGEDTEAFF. The genes are TRBV6-5 and TRBJ1-1, with D possibly being TRBD1 (5 bases). There are 14 residues in the CDR3. Germline CDR1 MNHEY, CDR2 SVGAGI. V was cut by 4 bases and J by 3 bases, with 12 bases left in between.

In this sample, this clonotype turned up a few times. The gene calls are TRBV2 and TRBJ1-1; TRBD1 might be the D (5 bases). The CDR3 covers 12 residues. In germline, CDR1 is SNHLY, CDR2 FYNNEI. With 10 bases removed from V and 0 bases from J, the gap between germline ends came to 9 bases. Here the CDR3 reads CATWGVNTEAFF. The CDR3 DNA reads as TGTGCCACCTGGGGGGTGAACACTGAAGCTTTCTTT.

This clonotype was observed a few times. This rearrangement joins TRBV3-1 to TRBJ2-5; 8 bases agree with TRBD2. The CDR3 has 17 amino acids. CDR1 is LGHDT and CDR2 is YNNKEL in the germline V gene (reference sequence). Trimming removed 4 bases from V and 5 bases from J; junction bases left unmatched: 15. The CDR3 region has the DNA TGTGCCAGCAGCCGCTCCGTCCTAGGCGGGGGGCGGGAGACCCAGTACTTC. It codes for CASSRSVLGGGRETQYF.

About this clonotype itself: The conserved closing phenylalanine or tryptophan is absent in this CDR3, likely reflecting a read error. The chain employs TRBV20-1 and TRBJ1-2; 12 bases agree with TRBD1. CDR3 length: 18 residues. The J segment lost 4 bases and the V segment lost 0 bases, leaving 12 bases of the junction unmatched. CDR1 DFQATT and CDR2 SNEGSKA come from the germline V gene (reference sequence). The chain's CDR3 is CSARDRSGTGGTGYGYTL. As DNA, the CDR3 is TGCAGTGCTAGAGATCGAAGCGGGACAGGGGGCACCGGCTATGGCTACACCTTA.

This clonotype has ten or more counts. The chain couples TRBV11-2 to TRBJ1-2; weak D call: TRBD1 (5 bases). The CDR3 is 15 residues long. CDR1 is SGHAT, CDR2 FQNNGV, per germline. The V end lost 4 bases, the J end lost 0 bases, and 12 bases lay between the germline ends. In nucleotides, the CDR3 is TGTGCCAGCAGCTCGCCCGGAGGGGCTAACTATGGCTACACCTTC. Translated, it gives CASSSPGGANYGYTF.

This clonotype was counted only a few times. The CDR3 nucleotides read TGCAGTGCTAGGGGCAGCCAGAACACTGAAGCTTTCTTT. The encoded protein is CSARGSQNTEAFF. The rearrangement uses TRBV20-1 and TRBJ1-1; D ambiguous. CDR3 length: 13 residues. With 3 bases removed from V and 1 base from J, the gap between germline ends came to 9 bases. Germline assignment: CDR1 DFQATT and CDR2 SNEGSKA (reference sequence).

In its sample, this clonotype was seen many times. The gene calls are TRBV11-2 and TRBJ1-4; 12 positions agree with TRBD1. CDR1 is SGHAT and CDR2 is FQNNGV in the germline V gene. This CDR3 spans 17 amino acids. With V trimmed by 2 bases and J by 5 bases, 6 bases remained unmatched. DNA of the CDR3: TGTGCCAGCAGCTTATGGGACAGGGGGCAAGGGAATGAAAAACTGTTTTTT. Its translation: CASSLWDRGQGNEKLFF.

At least ten counts were recorded for this clonotype. CDR3 sequence: CASSLVAPGGRTDTQYF. CDR3 in DNA: TGTGCCAGCAGCTTAGTGGCCCCCGGGGGCCGCACAGATACGCAGTATTTT. The chain is built from TRBV7-9 and TRBJ2-3; tentatively, D is TRBD1 or TRBD2 (6 bases each). This CDR3 is 17 amino acids long. The germline V and J ends were trimmed by 1 base and 1 base, with 15 bases remaining between them. Germline CDR1 reads SEHNR; CDR2 reads FQNEAQ (reference sequence).

The chain uses TRBV5-1 and TRBJ2-5, with 8 nucleotides matching TRBD2. Germline assignment: CDR1 SGHRS and CDR2 YFSETQ. This CDR3 has 14 residues. V shed 5 bases and J 0 bases; nucleotides not matched to a gene: 3. CDR3 in DNA: TGCGCCAGCAGGAGAGCGGGGGACCAAGAGACCCAGTACTTC. It specifies CASRRAGDQETQYF.

Concerning this clonotype itself: Given a much more abundant clone one base away, this may be a read error. Since the CDR3 does not end with the conserved phenylalanine or tryptophan, this likely comes from a read error. V usage is TRBV6-6 and J usage is TRBJ2-7; D is perhaps TRBD1 (5 bases). The CDR3 totals 13 residues. Germline V gene data show CDR1 as MNHNY and CDR2 as SVGAGI (reference sequence). V gave up 6 bases and J gave up 3 bases, with 12 bases separating them. The CDR3 loop reads CASSPTAYYEQYL. For the CDR3, the DNA is TGTGCCAGCAGCCCGACAGCCTACTACGAGCAGTACTTA.

A word on this clonotype: Because the CDR3 is missing its conserved closing phenylalanine or tryptophan, this is likely a read error. The chain is built from TRBV28 and TRBJ2-7; D uncertain. Trimming cost V 7 bases and J 2 bases, with 12 bases left between them. Per germline, CDR1 MDHEN and CDR2 SYDVKM. The CDR3 consists of 13 residues. Here the CDR3 reads CASKSTNTYEQYL. In nucleotides, the CDR3 is TGTGCCAGCAAATCAACCAATACCTACGAGCAGTACTTA.

V gene TRBV11-3 combines with J gene TRBJ1-2; tentative D call: TRBD1 (6 bases). The CDR3 has 21 amino acids. The germline CDR1 and CDR2 sequences are SGHNT and YENEEA. V lost 3 bases to trimming and J lost 10 bases, with 39 bases between them. The CDR3 loop reads CASSFLWDTFSSVESGEDYTF. The CDR3 DNA is TGTGCCAGCAGCTTTTTGTGGGACACCTTTTCAAGCGTAGAAAGTGGGGAAGACTACACCTTC.

This clonotype was seen ten or more times. The limits of the CDR3 on the DNA are not certain, so only TCRdb's listed CDR3 is given. The chain joins TRBV2 to TRBJ2-7; the table's D gene call, TRBD1, was not cross checked with the DNA. The CDR3 extends over 11 residues, inclusive of both ends. Germline-derived CDR1 and CDR2 are SNHLY and FYNNEI. CDR3 residues: CTTVGENEQYF.

V usage is TRBV19 and J usage is TRBJ1-2, with TRBD1 matching over 7 bases. V was clipped by 4 bases and J by 1 base; unmatched bases: 9. The CDR3 has 16 residues. CDR1 is LNHDA, CDR2 SQIVND, per germline (reference sequence). CDR3 sequence reads: CASSTRDSKSNYGYTF. As DNA, the CDR3 is TGTGCCAGTAGTACCCGGGACAGCAAAAGTAACTATGGCTACACCTTC.

This clonotype has only a few counts. This chain joins TRBV6-5 and TRBJ1-2; possibly TRBD1 for D (6 bases). The CDR3 consists of 13 residues. The ends were cut back, 5 bases at V and 8 bases at J, with 15 bases in the middle. Looked up from germline, CDR1 is MNHEY and CDR2 is SVGAGI. CDR3 in amino acids: CASSLTGSRGYTF. The DNA of the CDR3 is TGTGCCAGCAGTCTCACAGGGTCCAGGGGCTACACCTTC.